This TCR beta chain was sequenced in a study of identical twins. Germline V gene lookup returns CDR1 DFQATT and CDR2 SNEGSKA (reference sequence). The CDR3 consists of 13 residues. V lost 0 bases and J lost 3, with 9 bases in between. It was template switching that added a universal primer site, and there were unique molecular identifiers on the cDNA. MiXCR was run by TCRdb on the 5' RACE reads, yielding one entry per CDR3 protein. The table lists about 690,000 distinct CDR3 sequences, roughly 6.2% of them singletons. Overall study findings and caveats: Within beta out-of-frame sequences, the excess sharing observed between twins was weaker. In cord blood, abundant beta clonotypes had fewer insertions; memory showed no trend. Models predicted less out-of-frame TCR alpha sharing in monozygotic twins than was found.

This clonotype was picked up many times. Its matching antigen is unknown. This clonotype was obtained from a man between 18 and 29 years old in good health. The chain links TRBV20-1 to TRBJ2-7; D remains unclear. Specimen: naive T cells sorted from blood. The chain's CDR3 is CSARDQRDYEQYF. The CDR3 coding sequence is TGCAGTGCTAGAGATCAAAGGGACTACGAGCAGTACTTC.